The clone carrying this TCR beta chain has only a few counts. From germline, CDR1 is MNHEY and CDR2 SVGEGT. Trimming removed 6 bases at V and 10 bases at J, with 12 bases between. This CDR3 spans 11 amino acids. Sequencing was performed with immunoSEQ multiplex PCR; in TCRdb, only in-frame clones are kept and a portion is missing. The data hold around 120,000 clones, with approximately 87% observed a single time. The data were taken from a study of blood T cell repertoires in COVID-19. Input material: peripheral blood. The chain has TRBV6-2 or TRBV6-3 and TRBJ2-5; D not resolved. The clonotype was recovered from a man aged 25 to 40 with acute or convalescent COVID-19. Here the CDR3 DNA reads TGTGCCAGCAGCCCGCAGGTTGACCAGTACTTC. It translates to CASSPQVDQYF.